The 29 T cell receptor beta chains given below trace back to one sample, sequenced in a study of CD8+CD57+ T cells in acquired aplastic anemia. Template material for TCR beta VDJ and CDR3 profiling consisted of genomic DNA. MiXCR, run by TCRdb on the reads, gives a single entry per CDR3 protein. This table holds 160,000 or so distinct CDR3 sequences, 40% to 55% found once. Patients selected for sequencing had displayed CD8+CD57+ cell expansion by flow cytometry. Sequencing was performed on sorted CD4+, CD8+, or CD8+CD57+ T cells (not recorded which) from PBMCs. The source is a human donor with aplastic anemia.

Ten or more counts support this clonotype. This chain uses TRBV9 with TRBJ1-1; 10 bases align to TRBD1. Germline V CDR1 and CDR2: SGDLS, YYNGEE. V dropped 2 bases and J dropped 0; count of bases not matched to a gene: 10. The CDR3 length is 18 residues. Here the CDR3 DNA reads TGTGCCAGCAGCGTTAAGACCGGGACAGGGGACCTGAACACTGAAGCTTTCTTT. Residues: CASSVKTGTGDLNTEAFF.

This clonotype was recorded many times. This rearrangement joins TRBV3-1 to TRBJ1-1, with D maybe TRBD1 (6 bases). Germline lookup yields CDR1 LGHDT and CDR2 YNNKEL (reference sequence). This CDR3 has 18 residues. The V end lost 0 bases, the J end lost 1 base, and 18 bases lay between the germline ends. For the CDR3, the DNA is TGTGCCAGCAGCCAAGACGTCCATATCTCGACAGGGAACACTGAAGCTTTCTTT. Translating gives CASSQDVHISTGNTEAFF.

This clonotype has more than one count but fewer than ten. The V call is TRBV7-6, the J call TRBJ1-6; tentative D call: TRBD1 (5 bases). V was shortened by 6 bases and J by 7 bases, with 10 bases between the two germline ends. Germline V lookup: CDR1 SGHVS, CDR2 FNYEAQ. This CDR3 has 13 residues. The CDR3 DNA sequence: TGTGCCAGCAGGCAGGGTTTGAATTCACCCCTCCACTTT. The encoded protein is CASRQGLNSPLHF.

This clonotype occurred many times. This chain joins TRBV29-1 and TRBJ2-3; 7 bases agree with TRBD2. Germline V gene data show CDR1 as SQVTM and CDR2 as ANQGSEA. This CDR3 contains 12 residues. Trimming removed 4 bases from V and 4 bases from J; junction bases left unmatched: 2. CDR3 region: CSVGGGADTQYF. In DNA form, the CDR3 reads TGCAGCGTTGGGGGAGGGGCAGATACGCAGTATTTT.

V and J are TRBV2 and TRBJ2-1; tentative D call: TRBD1 (5 bases). V was shortened by 5 bases and J by 1 base, with 18 bases between the two germline ends. The CDR3 loop spans 17 amino acids. Germline V gene sequence: CDR1 SNHLY, CDR2 FYNNEI. This CDR3 reads CASSSKPQGWSYNEQFF. Here the CDR3 DNA reads TGTGCCAGCAGTTCTAAACCCCAGGGATGGTCCTACAATGAGCAGTTCTTC.

As to this clonotype: A much larger clone lies a single base off, so this may be a read error. The chain recombines TRBV11-2 with TRBJ2-3; 8 positions agree with TRBD2. Germline V gene lookup returns CDR1 SGHAT and CDR2 FQNNGV. There are 17 residues in the CDR3. The ends lost 2 bases at V and 4 bases at J; junction bases unmatched: 11. The CDR3 spells CASSLLVGGRTADTQYF. CDR3 bases: TGTGCCAGCAGCTTATTGGTCGGCGGGAGGACCGCAGATACGCAGTATTTT.

This clonotype was counted once. The chain is built from TRBV10-3 and TRBJ2-7, with TRBD1 matching over 8 bases. Germline-derived CDR1 and CDR2 are ENHRY and SYGVKD. The CDR3 spans 14 residues. J lost 6 bases, V lost 6 bases, and 10 bases had no gene match. The CDR3 region has the DNA TGTGCCATCAGGAACAACCAGGGGGCCGGCGAGCAGTACTTC. Residues: CAIRNNQGAGEQYF.

This clonotype came up many times. The CDR3 spells CASQEGGAETQPQHF. DNA for the CDR3: TGTGCCAGCCAGGAGGGAGGGGCGGAAACGCAGCCCCAGCATTTT. The chain couples TRBV7-9 to TRBJ1-5; TRBD1 might be the D (5 bases). Looked up from germline, CDR1 is SEHNR and CDR2 is FQNEAQ (reference sequence). There are 15 residues in the CDR3. V was shortened by 8 bases and J by 7 bases, with 21 bases between the two germline ends.

A note on this clonotype: The junction and the germline gene differ at one end; a read error may be behind it. The chain is built from TRBV20-1 and TRBJ2-1, with 10 bases fitting TRBD2. Germline values: CDR1 DFQATT, CDR2 SNEGSKA (reference sequence). There are 15 residues in the CDR3. CDR3 protein: CGARGFLAGVGGQFF. For the CDR3, the DNA is TGCGGTGCTAGAGGGTTCCTAGCGGGAGTAGGTGGGCAGTTCTTC.

In this sample, this clonotype turned up many times. The chain has TRBV20-1 and TRBJ2-1, with 8 bases aligning to TRBD2. V shed 3 bases and J 4 bases; nucleotides not matched to a gene: 11. Germline CDR1 DFQATT, CDR2 SNEGSKA (reference sequence). CDR3 length equals 16 residues. CDR3 coding DNA: TGCAGTGCTAGTTGGTACGGGGGGGGCCGATACAATGAGCAGTTCTTC. This translates into CSASWYGGGRYNEQFF.

This clonotype occurred many times. The chain has TRBV7-2 and TRBJ1-2; no clear D gene. Trimming shortened V by 4 bases and J by 4 bases, and 7 bases separated the two germline ends. The CDR3 runs to 12 residues. Germline-derived CDR1 and CDR2 are SGHTA and FQGNSA. The CDR3 here is CASSSDLYGYTF. In DNA, the CDR3 is TGTGCCAGCAGCTCCGACCTCTATGGCTACACCTTC.

This clonotype was seen ten or more times. V gene TRBV19 combines with J gene TRBJ1-1; TRBD1 might be the D (5 bases). V lost 3 bases and J lost 1, with 12 bases in between. The CDR3 spans 15 residues. In germline, CDR1 is LNHDA, CDR2 SQIVND (reference sequence). The CDR3 bases are TGTGCCAGTAGTATCCAGGGACGGTCGAACACTGAAGCTTTCTTT. Its protein product is CASSIQGRSNTEAFF.

This chain joins TRBV24-1 and TRBJ1-2, with TRBD1 identical over 10 bases. The CDR3 length is 14 residues. The junction had 2 bases not matched to a gene; V was cut back by 1 base and J by 7 bases. The germline CDR1 and CDR2 sequences are KGHDR and SFDVKD. The CDR3 DNA sequence: TGTGCCACCAGTGATTTCCGACAGGGGGCTGGCTACACCTTC. This gives the protein CATSDFRQGAGYTF.

V is TRBV19 and J is TRBJ2-1, with D tentatively TRBD1 or TRBD2 (6 bases each). The CDR3 sequence is 13 residues long. Germline CDR1 is LNHDA and CDR2 is SQIVND (reference sequence). The V gene lost 1 base and the J gene lost 9 bases, with 10 bases spanning the gap. As DNA, the CDR3 is TGTGCCAGTAGTATAGGGGGGGCTAGTGAGCAGTTCTTC. This translates into CASSIGGASEQFF.

A word on this clonotype: The CDR3 does not end in the conserved phenylalanine or tryptophan, so this is likely a read error. This chain joins TRBV2 and TRBJ1-1; TRBD1 might be the D (5 bases). The CDR3 is 13 amino acids. Germline V gene data show CDR1 as SNHLY and CDR2 as FYNNEI. Trimming took 10 bases from V and 5 from J, leaving 17 bases between them. CDR3 loop: CATHRGKGTEAFL. The CDR3 nucleotides read TGTGCCACTCACCGGGGCAAGGGAACTGAAGCTTTCCTT.

This clonotype was seen at least ten times. The chain carries TRBV7-3 and TRBJ1-1; 12 nucleotides line up with TRBD1. Germline V gives CDR1 SGHTA, CDR2 FQGTGA. The ends lost 2 bases at V and 5 bases at J; junction bases unmatched: 6. The length of the CDR3 is 16 residues. The CDR3 sequence is CASSLAGTGGGTEAFF. CDR3 DNA sequence: TGTGCCAGCAGCTTAGCCGGGACAGGGGGCGGGACTGAAGCTTTCTTT. Supplemented by reference TRBV7-3 and TRBJ1-1, the full variable domain reads GAGVSQTPSNKVTEKGKYVELRCDPISGHTALYWYRQSLGQGPEFLIYFQGTGAADDSGLPNDRFFAVRPEGSVSTLKIQRTERGDSAVYLCASSLAGTGGGTEAFFGQGTRLTVV.

This clonotype was seen ten or more times. This chain connects TRBV4-2 to TRBJ2-3, with 9 bases aligning to TRBD1. Looked up from germline, CDR1 is LGHNA and CDR2 is YNFKEQ. The CDR3 loop spans 16 amino acids. The V gene end was trimmed by 4 bases and the J gene end by 0 bases; junction bases not matched to a gene: 5. CDR3 bases: TGTGCCAGCAGCCGGACAGGGGTTGCGAGCACAGATACGCAGTATTTT. Translation gives CASSRTGVASTDTQYF.

The chain carries TRBV7-9 and TRBJ2-7, with D perhaps matching TRBD2 (6 bases). V was cut by 5 bases and J by 5 bases, with 19 bases left in between. This CDR3 spans 15 amino acids. CDR1 and CDR2 (germline): SEHNR, FQNEAQ (reference sequence). In nucleotides, the CDR3 is TGTGCCAGCAGCGATCGACGGGGGTCGATACACGAGCAGTACTTC. It codes for CASSDRRGSIHEQYF.

In this sample, this clonotype turned up many times. This chain joins TRBV7-8 and TRBJ2-3; D call uncertain. The CDR3 loop spans 14 amino acids. Trimming pared 1 base from V and 4 bases from J, leaving 9 bases between. The germline V gene has CDR1 SGHVS and CDR2 FQNEAQ. CDR3 in DNA: TGTGCCAGCAGCTTAGACCTCAGGTCAGATACGCAGTATTTT. Encoded protein: CASSLDLRSDTQYF.

This clonotype was observed at least ten times. The rearrangement links TRBV30 to TRBJ1-1; unclear D gene. The germline gives CDR1 GTSNPN, CDR2 SVGIG (reference sequence). This CDR3 has 14 residues. Trimming pared 8 bases from V and 0 bases from J, leaving 16 bases between. The CDR3: CAGDPGVVNTEAFF. The DNA of the CDR3 is TGTGCCGGAGACCCCGGGGTCGTGAACACTGAAGCTTTCTTT.

The chain employs TRBV29-1 and TRBJ2-7; D perhaps matches TRBD1 (7 bases). The V end lost 4 bases, the J end lost 6 bases, and 13 bases lay between the germline ends. The CDR3 is made up of 12 amino acids. Germline V CDR1 and CDR2: SQVTM, ANQGSEA. The chain's CDR3 is CSVGRQGGEQYF. The CDR3 DNA follows: TGCAGCGTTGGCCGACAGGGAGGCGAGCAGTACTTC.

The V gene is TRBV4-1, the J gene TRBJ2-5, with 9 bases fitting TRBD1. This CDR3 contains 15 residues. V lost 1 base and J lost 5; bases outside the gene matches: 5. Germline values: CDR1 MGHRA, CDR2 YSYEKL. CDR3 nucleotides: TGCGCCAGCAGCCAAGGACAGGGGGTGCGGGAGACCCAGTACTTC. This sequence encodes CASSQGQGVRETQYF.

This clonotype was observed at least ten times. The V and J genes are TRBV6-6 and TRBJ1-1; 7 nucleotides agree with TRBD1. Germline lookup yields CDR1 MNHNY and CDR2 SVGAGI (reference sequence). The V gene end was trimmed by 6 bases and the J gene end by 0 bases; junction bases not matched to a gene: 7. CDR3 length equals 15 residues. CDR3 DNA sequence: TGTGCCAGCAGCCCACGGGGACAGATGAACACTGAAGCTTTCTTT. Its protein is CASSPRGQMNTEAFF.

The chain carries TRBV25-1 and TRBJ1-6, with D hard to call. Germline CDR1 MGHDK, CDR2 SYGVNS. V was trimmed by 2 bases and J by 7 bases, leaving 6 bases between them. CDR3 length: 13 amino acids. CDR3 protein: CASSETQNSPLHF. As DNA, the CDR3 is TGTGCCAGCAGTGAAACCCAAAATTCACCCCTCCACTTT.

This clonotype was detected a few times. The V and J genes are TRBV10-3 and TRBJ2-5; TRBD2 aligns across 9 bases. Germline CDR1 reads ENHRY; CDR2 reads SYGVKD. Trimming at V came to 4 bases and at J to 5 bases, leaving 5 bases not matched to a gene. This CDR3 contains 14 residues. CDR3 coding DNA: TGTGCCATCAGTGGGGATAGCGGGGGTGAGACCCAGTACTTC. Protein sequence: CAISGDSGGETQYF.

This clonotype was observed many times. The V call is TRBV7-2, the J call TRBJ1-2; 9 nucleotides match TRBD1. The length of the CDR3 is 16 residues. The V and J ends lost 4 bases and 6 bases, in that order; junction bases with no gene match: 12. CDR1 is SGHTA, CDR2 FQGNSA, per germline. CDR3 bases: TGTGCCAGCAGCTCATCCGGGACAGGGACGCGCAATGGCTACACCTTC. Its protein product is CASSSSGTGTRNGYTF.

The CDR3 sequence: CASSSPGQGSYEQYF. The CDR3 DNA follows: TGTGCCAGCAGCTCCCCGGGACAGGGCTCCTACGAGCAGTACTTC. V gene TRBV7-9 combines with J gene TRBJ2-7, with TRBD1 identical over 9 bases. The CDR3 has 15 residues. The germline CDR1 and CDR2 sequences are SEHNR and FQNEAQ (reference sequence). The junction had 4 bases not matched to a gene; V was cut back by 4 bases and J by 0 bases.

This clonotype was recorded many times. The chain carries TRBV4-3 and TRBJ2-2; D is ambiguous. The CDR3 sequence is 16 residues long. Trimming removed 0 bases at V and 0 bases at J, with 8 bases between. Germline CDR1 is LGHNA and CDR2 is YSLEER. The CDR3 DNA reads TGCGCCAGCAGCCAAGAGCCAGGAGCGAACACCGGGGAGCTGTTTTTT. This sequence encodes CASSQEPGANTGELFF.

This clonotype was seen ten or more times. The chain combines TRBV20-1 with TRBJ1-2, with D possibly TRBD1 on 6 matching bases. CDR1 and CDR2 from the germline V gene are DFQATT and SNEGSKA (reference sequence). There are 13 residues in the CDR3. V dropped 6 bases and J dropped 0 bases, with 11 bases sitting between them. The CDR3 nucleotides read TGCAGTGCCCCGACAGGTCCTAACTATGGCTACACCTTC. Amino acid sequence: CSAPTGPNYGYTF.